The 21 T cell receptor beta chains below all came from one sample that was sequenced in a study of Graves' ophthalmopathy and Graves' hyperthyroidism. Amplification from RNA transcripts yielded the TCR beta CDR3 regions. The workflow started with a first-round RT-PCR run with HTBI primers and then moved on to a second-round multiplex PCR. TCRdb re-analysed the multiplex PCR reads in MiXCR, keeping a single row per CDR3 protein. This table holds approximately 540,000 distinct CDR3 sequences, less than 45% found once. The sequencing sample was made of peripheral blood or thyroid tissue (not recorded which). These receptors were taken from an adult man with Graves' hyperthyroidism.

For this clonotype: Given a much more abundant clone one base away, this may be a read error. The chain uses TRBV25-1 and TRBJ2-7; D unclear. CDR3 length: 12 amino acids. Trimming took off 3 bases at V and 4 bases at J, with 7 bases between the two ends. Germline V gene sequence: CDR1 MGHDK, CDR2 SYGVNS. CDR3 loop: CASSDSFYEQYF. CDR3 sequence (DNA): TGTGCCAGCAGTGACAGTTTTTACGAGCAGTACTTC.

This clonotype has a single count. A single base separates this from a much larger clone, so it may be a read error. The CDR3 nucleotides read TGTGCCAGCAGTTCCAGAGGGAATAATGAAAAACTGTTTTTT. Translating gives CASSSRGNNEKLFF. The chain has TRBV2 and TRBJ1-4; D remains ambiguous. Trimming removed 5 bases at V and 4 bases at J, with 11 bases between. The germline gives CDR1 SNHLY, CDR2 FYNNEI. There are 14 residues in the CDR3. Together with reference TRBV2 and TRBJ1-4, the CDR3 gives the full variable domain: EPEVTQTPSHQVTQMGQEVILRCVPISNHLYFYWYRQILGQKVEFLVSFYNNEISEKSEIFDDQFSVERPDGSNFTLKIRSTKLEDSAMYFCASSSRGNNEKLFFGSGTQLSVL.

This clonotype was seen many times. The genes are TRBV4-1 and TRBJ2-7; D is uncertain. CDR3 length: 11 residues. Germline V gene data show CDR1 as MGHRA and CDR2 as YSYEKL. The germline V and J ends were trimmed by 3 bases and 6 bases, with 6 bases remaining between them. The DNA of the CDR3 is TGCGCCAGCAGCCAGGGCGCCGAGCAGTACTTC. Its protein product is CASSQGAEQYF.

In its sample, this clonotype was seen a few times. The chain carries TRBV4-1 and TRBJ2-7, with 8 bases identical to TRBD2. V trimming: 0 bases; J trimming: 2 bases; junction bases outside the gene matches: 6. Germline V gives CDR1 MGHRA, CDR2 YSYEKL. The CDR3 sequence is 16 residues long. Here the CDR3 reads CASSQEKTSVAYEQYF. The CDR3, as DNA: TGCGCCAGCAGCCAAGAGAAGACTAGCGTGGCCTACGAGCAGTACTTC.

In its sample, this clonotype was seen a few times. The CDR3 region has the DNA TGTGCCAGCGGGCCCCAAGCTTTCTTT. Its translation: CASGPQAFF. The V gene is TRBV27, the J gene TRBJ1-1; D ambiguous. CDR3 length equals 9 residues. Germline loops: CDR1 MNHEY, CDR2 SMNVEV (reference sequence). V lost 8 bases to trimming and J lost 9 bases, with 7 bases between them.

The rearrangement links TRBV10-3 to TRBJ1-4, with 7 nucleotides matching TRBD1. The CDR3 runs to 14 residues. The germline gives CDR1 ENHRY, CDR2 SYGVKD. The V segment lost 10 bases and the J segment 2 bases; nucleotides outside the gene matches: 7. The CDR3 coding sequence is TGTGCCACCGGAGGACAGGACACTAATGAAAAACTGTTTTTT. It yields the protein CATGGQDTNEKLFF.

V is TRBV20-1 and J is TRBJ2-7; tentatively, D is TRBD1 or TRBD2 (6 bases each). The length of the CDR3 is 13 residues. V was trimmed by 4 bases and J by 6 bases, leaving 16 bases between them. Germline V lookup: CDR1 DFQATT, CDR2 SNEGSKA (reference sequence). The CDR3 sequence is CSAKGGGTSEQYF. The CDR3 coding sequence is TGCAGTGCTAAAGGAGGGGGGACGAGCGAGCAGTACTTC.

This chain joins TRBV7-2 and TRBJ1-4, with D perhaps TRBD1 (6 bases). V was pared by 1 base and J by 5 bases, with 17 bases between. CDR3 length equals 17 residues. Germline CDR1 and CDR2: SGHTA and FQGNSA. In DNA, the CDR3 is TGTGCCAGCAGCTTAGGGGTCACCGGGGGCGGGAATGAAAAACTGTTTTTT. Protein product: CASSLGVTGGGNEKLFF.

This clonotype has at least ten counts. The V gene is TRBV5-6, the J gene TRBJ1-5, with D possibly TRBD1 on 5 matching bases. CDR1 is SGHDT, CDR2 YYEEEE, per germline. V was cut by 0 bases and J by 6 bases, with 10 bases left in between. This CDR3 spans 14 amino acids. The chain's CDR3 is CASSLVGVGQPQHF. Here the CDR3 DNA reads TGTGCCAGCAGCTTGGTGGGGGTCGGTCAGCCCCAGCATTTT.

With regard to this clonotype: A much bigger clone sits one base away, suggesting this may be a read error. V and J are TRBV11-2 and TRBJ1-4; D remains unclear. Looked up from germline, CDR1 is SGHAT and CDR2 is FQNNGV. The CDR3 runs to 15 residues. In DNA form, the CDR3 reads TGTGCCGGCAGCCCCCCCGGACGGCGTAATGAAAAACTGTTTTTT. Translating gives CAGSPPGRRNEKLFF.

V is TRBV20-1 and J is TRBJ2-3, with unresolved D. Trimming took off 2 bases at V and 6 bases at J, with 9 bases between the two ends. Germline V gene data show CDR1 as DFQATT and CDR2 as SNEGSKA (reference sequence). This CDR3 contains 12 residues. The CDR3 sequence: CSARNGVDTQYF. The CDR3 DNA reads TGCAGTGCTAGAAATGGGGTTGATACGCAGTATTTT.

A word on this clonotype: A clone one base away is much larger, so this may be a read error. The V gene is TRBV3-1, the J gene TRBJ1-1; D remains ambiguous. V lost 6 bases and J 2 bases, leaving 7 bases between the germline ends. Per the germline V gene, CDR1 is LGHDT and CDR2 is YNNKEL (reference sequence). The CDR3 consists of 12 residues. The CDR3 bases are TGTGCCAGCAGGGTCATAAACACTGAAGCTTTCTTT. Translated: CASRVINTEAFF.

V and J are TRBV6-5 and TRBJ2-2; D is undetermined. The CDR3 length is 14 residues. Germline V lookup: CDR1 MNHEY, CDR2 SVGAGI. The ends were cut back, 2 bases at V and 3 bases at J, with 7 bases in the middle. CDR3 amino acids: CASSYTTDTGELFF. For the CDR3, the DNA is TGTGCCAGCAGTTACACGACGGACACCGGGGAGCTGTTTTTT.

This clonotype was seen a few times. This chain links TRBV5-1 with TRBJ1-2; the match to TRBD1 covers 9 bases. Germline lookup yields CDR1 SGHRS and CDR2 YFSETQ. The CDR3 length is 16 residues. V trimming: 5 bases; J trimming: 5 bases; junction bases outside the gene matches: 13. The CDR3 sequence is CASSSGTGFFGYGYTF. CDR3 bases: TGCGCCAGCAGTTCCGGGACAGGGTTTTTTGGTTATGGCTACACCTTC.

This clonotype has a count of ten or more. The gene calls are TRBV16 and TRBJ1-2; no clear D gene. The germline V gene has CDR1 KGHSY and CDR2 FQNENV. Trimming took off 4 bases at V and 6 bases at J, with 12 bases between the two ends. The CDR3 is 13 residues long. The CDR3 region has the DNA TGTGCCAGCAGCCGGCAGGCGAGGGATGGCTACACCTTC. Its protein product is CASSRQARDGYTF.

Points on this clonotype: The CDR3 does not end in the conserved phenylalanine or tryptophan, so this is likely a read error. This chain uses TRBV29-1 with TRBJ2-7; possibly TRBD1 for D (6 bases). V gave up 4 bases and J gave up 3 bases, with 13 bases separating them. This CDR3 has 13 residues. The germline V gene encodes CDR1 SQVTM and CDR2 ANQGSEA. CDR3 residues: CSVGGRGLYEQYS. The CDR3 DNA reads as TGCAGCGTTGGCGGCAGGGGTCTCTACGAGCAGTACTCC.

This clonotype showed up just a few times. This chain links TRBV9 with TRBJ2-2; D remains unclear. This CDR3 comprises 16 residues. Germline V lookup: CDR1 SGDLS, CDR2 YYNGEE. Trimming pared 0 bases from V and 0 bases from J, leaving 9 bases between. CDR3 residues: CASSVEGNANTGELFF. In nucleotides, the CDR3 is TGTGCCAGCAGCGTAGAAGGGAATGCGAACACCGGGGAGCTGTTTTTT. The variable domain in full, with the rest retrieved from reference TRBV9 and TRBJ2-2, is DSGVTQTPKHLITATGQRVTLRCSPRSGDLSVYWYQQSLDQGLQFLIQYYNGEERAKGNILERFSAQQFPDLHSELNLSSLELGDSALYFCASSVEGNANTGELFFGEGSRLTVL.

A word on this clonotype: A much larger clone differs by one base, so this may be a read error. The genes are TRBV20-1 and TRBJ1-5, with D uncertain. The CDR3 is 12 amino acids. In germline, CDR1 is DFQATT, CDR2 SNEGSKA (reference sequence). The CDR3 DNA reads as TGCGGTGCTAGGTCCCACAATCAGCCCCAGCATTTT. Translated: CGARSHNQPQHF.

This clonotype was found a few times. The chain has TRBV20-1 and TRBJ2-7; 9 nucleotides agree with TRBD1. Germline assignment: CDR1 DFQATT and CDR2 SNEGSKA (reference sequence). The CDR3 contains 18 residues. The J segment lost 4 bases and the V segment lost 2 bases, leaving 18 bases of the junction unmatched. CDR3 in amino acids: CSARPKVRDRVGLYEQYF. Here the CDR3 DNA reads TGCAGTGCTAGACCCAAAGTGCGGGACAGGGTGGGATTATACGAGCAGTACTTC.

This clonotype was counted many times. The chain joins TRBV29-1 to TRBJ2-7; maybe TRBD1 (6 bases). The germline V and J ends were trimmed by 5 bases and 4 bases, with 24 bases remaining between them. The CDR3 runs to 16 residues. CDR1 SQVTM and CDR2 ANQGSEA come from the germline V gene. The CDR3 is CSVRPTRTVFEYEQYF. The DNA of the CDR3 is TGCAGCGTTCGCCCAACACGGACAGTTTTCGAATACGAGCAGTACTTC.

This clonotype was recorded at least ten times. The chain couples TRBV7-9 to TRBJ2-7, with 8 nucleotides matching TRBD2. The germline V gene encodes CDR1 SEHNR and CDR2 FQNEAQ (reference sequence). J lost 6 bases, V lost 2 bases, and 15 bases had no gene match. The CDR3 runs 17 residues. CDR3 DNA sequence: TGTGCCAGCAGCTTACTTCACGGGAGGGCGGGGTTTGGCGAGCAGTACTTC. Translation gives CASSLLHGRAGFGEQYF.